The 6 T cell receptor beta chains presented below share a single source sample, sequenced in a study of post-analysis software for immune sequencing data. Findings of the study overall: The five TRBV segments detected at higher frequency in patients than in controls included TRBV5-6, TRBV5-1 and TRBV20-1.

These receptors are not linked to any known antigen. The TCR beta cDNA libraries carried unique molecular identifiers. TCRdb re-analysed the PCR reads in MiXCR, keeping a single row per CDR3 protein. The table has more than 500,000 distinct CDR3 sequences, 34% seen once. Sequencing was done on a sample of blood. These receptors came from a girl under 18 with multiple sclerosis.

On this clonotype: A junction boundary mismatches the germline segment, possibly from a read error. CDR3 loop: CATSRGEDTDMQYF. DNA of the CDR3: TGTGCCACCAGCAGAGGGGAAGACACAGATATGCAGTATTTT. The rearrangement joins TRBV15 to TRBJ2-3; D unclear. CDR3 length equals 14 residues. Germline assignment: CDR1 LNHNV and CDR2 YYDKDF (reference sequence). The full variable domain, with the rest looked up from reference TRBV15 and TRBJ2-3, is DAMVIQNPRYQVTQFGKPVTLSCSQTLNHNVMYWYQQKSSQAPKLLFHYYDKDFNNEADTPDNFQSRRPNTSFCFLDIRSPGLGDTAMYLCATSRGEDTDMQYFGPGTRLTVL.

This clonotype was counted between two and nine times. The chain combines TRBV20-1 with TRBJ1-4, with 9 bases matching TRBD1. V gave up 4 bases and J gave up 7 bases; unmatched junction bases: 13. Germline CDR1 reads DFQATT; CDR2 reads SNEGSKA (reference sequence). The CDR3 consists of 16 residues. The CDR3 nucleotides are TGCAGTGCTAAGGCTACCGGGACAGGGTTTCTTGAAAAACTGTTTTTT. This translates into CSAKATGTGFLEKLFF.

In its sample, this clonotype was seen a few times. The rearrangement joins TRBV7-9 to TRBJ2-1, with D unclear. The V and J ends lost 7 bases and 0 bases respectively, with 10 bases between them. The CDR3 has 14 amino acids. CDR1 SEHNR and CDR2 FQNEAQ come from the germline V gene (reference sequence). The CDR3 DNA is TGTGCCAGCACCCCAGTGAGCTCCTACAATGAGCAGTTCTTC. Translation gives CASTPVSSYNEQFF.

This clonotype has just a few counts. J is TRBJ2-7 and V is TRBV5-1; possible D gene TRBD2, 5 bases. Germline V gene lookup returns CDR1 SGHRS and CDR2 YFSETQ. This CDR3 spans 16 amino acids. Trimming took 2 bases from V and 6 from J, leaving 21 bases between them. CDR3 sequence: CASSFSGNRSRREQYF. The CDR3 DNA is TGCGCCAGCAGCTTTTCCGGGAACCGGAGCCGACGCGAGCAGTACTTC.

The chain combines TRBV15 with TRBJ2-5; perhaps TRBD1 as D (6 bases). This CDR3 is 15 amino acids long. Looked up from germline, CDR1 is LNHNV and CDR2 is YYDKDF (reference sequence). Trimming stripped 5 bases from V and 5 bases from J, with 18 bases between. CDR3 amino acids: CATSHPQGQGETQYF. Written as DNA, the CDR3 is TGTGCCACCAGCCATCCCCAGGGTCAGGGGGAGACCCAGTACTTC. The whole variable domain, remainder taken from reference TRBV15 and TRBJ2-5, is DAMVIQNPRYQVTQFGKPVTLSCSQTLNHNVMYWYQQKSSQAPKLLFHYYDKDFNNEADTPDNFQSRRPNTSFCFLDIRSPGLGDTAMYLCATSHPQGQGETQYFGPGTRLLVL.

On this clonotype: Compared with germline, one end of the junction differs, possibly owing to a read error. The rearrangement uses TRBV6-4 and TRBJ2-3, with a possible D match to TRBD1 (6 bases). CDR3 size: 16 residues. The germline gives CDR1 MRHNA, CDR2 SNTAGT. For the CDR3, the DNA is TGTGCCGGCAGTGACGGTGGGGGCGGCAGGAGCGATACGCAGTATTTT. Translated, it gives CAGSDGGGGRSDTQYF.